This T cell receptor beta chain was found in a study of CD8+ T cells in alopecia areata. Regarding the study as a whole: Normal scalp showed lower clonality than lesional scalp, especially alopecia totalis/universalis. Scalp sample data also include resident alphabeta T cells from normal skin. Numerous expanded lesional clones remained in scalp and blood during tofacitinib. Tofacitinib delivered significant drops in scalp clonality and in expanded CD8+ clones among the top 100.

This sample's treatment: oral pan-JAK inhibitor, 5-10 mg twice daily. The CDR3 length is 14 residues. Germline-derived CDR1 and CDR2 are SGHNT and YYREEE (reference sequence). Trimming at V came to 2 bases and at J to 2 bases, leaving 3 bases not matched to a gene. Concerning this clone: Its antigen remains unidentified.

Sequencing templates came from extracted RNA that was reverse transcribed into cDNA. The method was immunoSEQ multiplex PCR; TCRdb's version includes in-frame clones alone and lacks a portion of them. The sample contains roughly 140,000 clones, roughly 80% of which appear only once. The sequencing used CD8+ T cells sorted from blood, collected at week 4, from a patient treated with tofacitinib. The V gene is TRBV5-4, the J gene TRBJ2-5, with 7 bases aligning to TRBD2. This receptor was taken from a human donor with alopecia areata. CDR3 sequence reads: CASSLAGRQETQYF. The DNA of the CDR3 is TGTGCCAGCAGCTTAGCGGGACGGCAAGAGACCCAGTACTTC.